The 28 T cell receptor beta chains in this list originate from one sample, sequenced in a study of shared clonotypes between healthy human individuals. Here immunoSEQ multiplex PCR was the method, and the copy in TCRdb shows in-frame clones only, minus some. This sample has approximately 1.4 million clones, with 95% to 99% found just once. Sequencing was performed on naive CD4+ T cells sorted from blood. Subset in this sample: CD45RA+ positively selected. These receptor sequences come from a man aged 25-40 years in good health.

Remarks on this clone: At the DNA level, this CDR3 is encoded by other sequences in the same sample as well. V usage is TRBV11-2 and J usage is TRBJ2-1; 9 bases agree with TRBD2. Germline-derived CDR1 and CDR2 are SGHAT and FQNNGV. The CDR3 runs 15 residues. Trimming at V came to 4 bases and at J to 1 base, leaving 2 bases not matched to a gene. The DNA of the CDR3 is TGTGCCAGCAGCTCGACTAGCGGATCCTACAATGAGCAGTTCTTC. Encoded protein: CASSSTSGSYNEQFF.

The V call is TRBV2, the J call TRBJ2-7; 11 nucleotides agree with TRBD2. V was pared by 8 bases and J by 6 bases, with 9 bases of the junction left unmatched. CDR1 is SNHLY and CDR2 is FYNNEI in the germline V gene. The CDR3 extends over 14 amino acids. The CDR3: CASARGLAGIEQYF. The CDR3 DNA is TGTGCCAGCGCTCGTGGACTAGCGGGCATCGAGCAGTACTTC.

This chain links TRBV19 with TRBJ2-7; D may be TRBD2 (6 bases). Germline values: CDR1 LNHDA, CDR2 SQIVND (reference sequence). V was pared by 10 bases and J by 0 bases, with 13 bases between. This CDR3 contains 13 residues. The CDR3: CATSGSGSYEQYF. CDR3 bases: TGTGCCACCTCCGGGAGTGGCTCCTACGAGCAGTACTTC.

The chain couples TRBV11-2 to TRBJ2-7; 10 nucleotides align to TRBD1. CDR1 and CDR2 (germline): SGHAT, FQNNGV. CDR3 size: 16 residues. J lost 3 bases, V lost 1 base, and 6 bases had no gene match. CDR3 DNA sequence: TGTGCCAGCAGCTTAGGGGCCTGGACAGGGGGCTACGAGCAGTACTTC. It translates to CASSLGAWTGGYEQYF.

The rearrangement links TRBV4-1 to TRBJ2-3, with TRBD2 as a possible D gene (6 bases). Germline V gene data show CDR1 as MGHRA and CDR2 as YSYEKL. V lost 3 bases, J lost 0 bases, and 28 bases lay in between. There are 21 residues in the CDR3. CDR3 DNA sequence: TGCGCCAGCAGCCACCGATGGACTGGATCCGGGAGAAAGACTAGCACAGATACGCAGTATTTT. It yields the protein CASSHRWTGSGRKTSTDTQYF.

V usage is TRBV2 and J usage is TRBJ2-4; D ambiguous. The CDR3 is made up of 13 amino acids. Trimming removed 3 bases from V and 7 bases from J, with 10 bases in between. The germline CDR1 and CDR2 sequences are SNHLY and FYNNEI. In DNA, the CDR3 is TGTGCCAGCAGTGAGGGGTCCGTGAACATTCAGTACTTC. Encoded protein: CASSEGSVNIQYF.

The V and J genes are TRBV2 and TRBJ2-7; D is possibly TRBD1 or TRBD2 (5 bases each). V lost 7 bases to trimming and J lost 2 bases, with 12 bases between them. Germline CDR1 is SNHLY and CDR2 is FYNNEI. This CDR3 region has 13 residues. CDR3 region: CASTRQGAYEQYF. The CDR3 region has the DNA TGTGCCAGCACGAGGCAGGGAGCCTACGAGCAGTACTTC.

V gene TRBV9 combines with J gene TRBJ2-6, with D tentatively TRBD1 (6 bases). The CDR3 has 18 amino acids. Germline-derived CDR1 and CDR2 are SGDLS and YYNGEE. Trimming shortened V by 3 bases and J by 4 bases, and 20 bases separated the two germline ends. For the CDR3, the DNA is TGTGCCAGCAGCGGGACCCGGGACACTAAGTGGGGGGCCAACGTCCTGACTTTC. Translation: CASSGTRDTKWGANVLTF.

The chain joins TRBV7-2 to TRBJ2-3, with D maybe TRBD1 (5 bases). The CDR3 consists of 14 residues. Trimming took 5 bases from V and 4 from J, leaving 13 bases between them. Germline V CDR1 and CDR2: SGHTA, FQGNSA. CDR3 DNA: TGTGCCAGCAGCAGGAACTCAGGGCCAGATACGCAGTATTTT. Its protein product is CASSRNSGPDTQYF.

V and J are TRBV5-6 and TRBJ2-7; 10 bases fit TRBD1. CDR3 length: 14 residues. J gave up 0 bases and V 5 bases, and 2 bases lay outside the gene matches. CDR1 and CDR2 from the germline V gene are SGHDT and YYEEEE. The CDR3 nucleotides are TGTGCCAGCAGTAGGACAGGGGGCTCCTACGAGCAGTACTTC. Translating gives CASSRTGGSYEQYF.

The chain has TRBV30 and TRBJ1-4, with 9 bases identical to TRBD1. The V gene end was trimmed by 0 bases and the J gene end by 4 bases; junction bases not matched to a gene: 12. CDR1 is GTSNPN, CDR2 SVGIG, per germline (reference sequence). CDR3 length equals 18 residues. The CDR3 bases are TGTGCCTGGAGTGTAGGACAGGGGAACCTAATGGGTAATGAAAAACTGTTTTTT. Protein sequence: CAWSVGQGNLMGNEKLFF.

The chain uses TRBV4-3 and TRBJ2-3, with D hard to call. Germline V gene lookup returns CDR1 LGHNA and CDR2 YSLEER. Trimming took 2 bases from V and 1 from J, leaving 7 bases between them. The CDR3 has 14 amino acids. CDR3 loop: CASSQQLRTDTQYF. The CDR3 bases are TGCGCCAGCAGCCAACAGCTGCGCACAGATACGCAGTATTTT.

This clone has just one count. The chain couples TRBV10-3 to TRBJ2-7, with D hard to call. The germline V and J ends were trimmed by 2 bases and 1 base, with 9 bases remaining between them. The CDR3 is 14 residues long. The germline CDR1 and CDR2 sequences are ENHRY and SYGVKD. The CDR3 bases are TGTGCCATCAGTGAGCTAAAGGATTCCTACGAGCAGTACTTC. Protein sequence: CAISELKDSYEQYF.

The J gene is TRBJ2-7, the V gene TRBV18, with 8 bases matching TRBD1. V lost 3 bases to trimming and J lost 5 bases; unmatched junction nucleotides: 3. Germline values: CDR1 KGHSH, CDR2 LQKENI. CDR3 length: 13 amino acids. The CDR3 reads CASSPTGEDEQYF. CDR3 sequence (DNA): TGTGCCAGCTCACCGACAGGGGAGGACGAGCAGTACTTC.

The chain couples TRBV28 to TRBJ1-3; D is possibly TRBD1 (5 bases). In germline, CDR1 is MDHEN, CDR2 SYDVKM. The CDR3 is 14 residues long. The germline V and J ends were trimmed by 7 bases and 1 base, with 11 bases remaining between them. The DNA of the CDR3 is TGTGCCAGCACGGACGGGGGTTCTGGAAACACCATATATTTT. Translated: CASTDGGSGNTIYF.

This chain uses TRBV7-9 with TRBJ2-3; the D gene is possibly TRBD1 (5 bases). CDR1 and CDR2 from the germline V gene are SEHNR and FQNEAQ (reference sequence). The CDR3 is 13 residues long. Trimming stripped 3 bases from V and 6 bases from J, with 10 bases between. CDR3 coding DNA: TGTGCCAGCAGCTTGAACCCAGGGGATACGCAGTATTTT. Translating it yields CASSLNPGDTQYF.

The chain combines TRBV19 with TRBJ1-1; D remains unclear. The germline V and J ends were trimmed by 5 bases and 1 base, with 8 bases remaining between them. In germline, CDR1 is LNHDA, CDR2 SQIVND (reference sequence). There are 13 residues in the CDR3. The CDR3 bases are TGTGCCAGTAGTGCACAGAAGAACACTGAAGCTTTCTTT. Protein: CASSAQKNTEAFF.

The chain uses TRBV25-1 and TRBJ1-1; TRBD1 might be the D (5 bases). The CDR3 loop spans 13 amino acids. Germline V CDR1 and CDR2: MGHDK, SYGVNS. V shed 6 bases and J shed 4 bases, with 12 bases lying between them. The CDR3 DNA reads as TGTGCCAGCAGAGCCAGGGCCTTCACTGAAGCTTTCTTT. This gives the protein CASRARAFTEAFF.

J is TRBJ2-2 and V is TRBV7-8; 10 nucleotides match TRBD2. Germline V lookup: CDR1 SGHVS, CDR2 FQNEAQ. V shed 5 bases, J shed 6 bases, and the junction held 9 bases outside the gene matches. The CDR3 is made up of 16 amino acids. DNA for the CDR3: TGTGCCAGCAGCCCTCTAGCGGGAGCTTTGGCCGGGGAGCTGTTTTTT. As protein: CASSPLAGALAGELFF.

The CDR3 DNA reads TGTGCCAGCACTCAACCGGGACAGGGGAGCGTGGAGCAGTTCTTC. It translates to CASTQPGQGSVEQFF. V usage is TRBV28 and J usage is TRBJ2-1; 10 bases are shared with TRBD1. This CDR3 contains 15 residues. Germline V CDR1 and CDR2: MDHEN, SYDVKM. Trimming cost V 7 bases and J 10 bases; bases outside gene matches: 13.

The gene calls are TRBV9 and TRBJ2-2; no reliable D call. V was shortened by 0 bases and J by 1 base, with 13 bases between the two germline ends. The CDR3 consists of 17 residues. The germline V gene encodes CDR1 SGDLS and CDR2 YYNGEE. For the CDR3, the DNA is TGTGCCAGCAGCGTAGCAGGAACGGCAGGGAACACCGGGGAGCTGTTTTTT. Amino acid sequence: CASSVAGTAGNTGELFF.

For this clone: This CDR3 is also generated by other DNA sequences in the sample. The V and J genes are TRBV28 and TRBJ2-7; maybe TRBD1 (5 bases). CDR3 length: 12 residues. V was cut by 6 bases and J by 3 bases, with 9 bases left in between. CDR1 and CDR2 (germline): MDHEN, SYDVKM. As DNA, the CDR3 is TGTGCCAGCAGCTCAGGGATCTACGAGCAGTACTTC. Its protein is CASSSGIYEQYF.

This chain links TRBV7-9 with TRBJ2-7; weak D call: TRBD2 (5 bases). Germline V gene lookup returns CDR1 SEHNR and CDR2 FQNEAQ (reference sequence). V was pared by 1 base and J by 0 bases, with 16 bases between. CDR3 length equals 17 residues. The CDR3 DNA follows: TGTGCCAGCAGCTTAGAAATAGGGCGGGCCAACTCCTACGAGCAGTACTTC. This codes for CASSLEIGRANSYEQYF.

Turning to this clone: The same CDR3 arises from other DNA sequences in this sample as well. CDR3: CASSVQLNTEAFF. CDR3 sequence (DNA): TGTGCCAGCAGCGTACAATTGAACACTGAAGCTTTCTTT. V usage is TRBV9 and J usage is TRBJ1-1; D is ambiguous. The CDR3 spans 13 residues. Germline-derived CDR1 and CDR2 are SGDLS and YYNGEE. V was shortened by 1 base and J by 0 bases, with 4 bases between the two germline ends.

The chain couples TRBV15 to TRBJ2-2; no definite D call. The CDR3 consists of 12 residues. Trimming removed 4 bases from V and 5 bases from J, with 5 bases in between. Germline lookup yields CDR1 LNHNV and CDR2 YYDKDF (reference sequence). The CDR3 reads CATSTPTGELFF. The CDR3 region has the DNA TGTGCCACCAGCACACCTACCGGGGAGCTGTTTTTT.

The chain has TRBV6-1 and TRBJ1-2, with unresolved D. The V gene lost 6 bases and the J gene lost 0 bases, with 11 bases spanning the gap. From germline, CDR1 is MNHNS and CDR2 SASEGT. There are 14 residues in the CDR3. CDR3 sequence reads: CASSDGPANYGYTF. The CDR3 nucleotides read TGTGCCAGCAGCGACGGACCAGCTAACTATGGCTACACCTTC.

The V call is TRBV5-1, the J call TRBJ2-5; TRBD1 is a possible D gene (7 bases). CDR1 and CDR2 (germline): SGHRS, YFSETQ. CDR3 length: 14 residues. Trimming took off 5 bases at V and 7 bases at J, with 18 bases between the two ends. The CDR3 nucleotides are TGCGCCAGCAGTTTTACAGGGGAAGCGGGGACCCAGTACTTC. Translated: CASSFTGEAGTQYF.

The rearrangement joins TRBV6-1 to TRBJ2-7, with 7 bases fitting TRBD1. The V gene's germline CDR1 is MNHNS and CDR2 SASEGT. J lost 1 base, V lost 7 bases, and 4 bases had no gene match. The CDR3 loop spans 13 amino acids. The CDR3 region is CASNPGQSYEQYF. The CDR3 region has the DNA TGTGCCAGCAACCCGGGACAGTCCTACGAGCAGTACTTC.